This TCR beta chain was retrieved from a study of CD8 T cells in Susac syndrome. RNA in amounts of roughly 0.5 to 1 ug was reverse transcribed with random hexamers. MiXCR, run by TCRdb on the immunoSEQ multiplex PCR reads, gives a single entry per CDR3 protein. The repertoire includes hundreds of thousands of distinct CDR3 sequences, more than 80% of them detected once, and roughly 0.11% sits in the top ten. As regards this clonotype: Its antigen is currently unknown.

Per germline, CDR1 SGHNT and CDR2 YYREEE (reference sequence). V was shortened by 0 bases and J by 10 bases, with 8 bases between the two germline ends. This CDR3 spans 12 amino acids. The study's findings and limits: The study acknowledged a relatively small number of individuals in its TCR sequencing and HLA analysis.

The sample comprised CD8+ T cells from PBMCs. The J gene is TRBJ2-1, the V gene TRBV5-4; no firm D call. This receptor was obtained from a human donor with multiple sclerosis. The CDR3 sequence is CASSLVETEQFF. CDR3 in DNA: TGTGCCAGCAGCTTGGTGGAGACCGAGCAGTTCTTC.